A selection of T cell receptor beta chains follows, all from one sample in a study of shared clonotypes between healthy human individuals. Repertoires were generated with immunoSEQ multiplex PCR, while TCRdb's copy carries only in-frame clones and drops some. The top ten hold approximately 1.5% of the sample, which has around 1 million clones, around 80% seen once. Sequenced input: memory CD4+ T cells sorted from blood. These receptors were collected from a man aged 18 to 30 in good health. The CDR3 runs from the conserved cysteine through the conserved F or W. A D gene is named only where the DNA matches it firmly. A clone size is listed for some rows: how often the clone was seen (once, few, many), or a class if it is expanded.

j_call	v_call	d_call	clone_size	cdr3_nt	cdr3_aa
TRBJ2-3	TRBV7-2	TRBD2	-	TGTGCCAGCAGCCTCTCGGGGAGCGGGATCGATACGCAGTATTTT	CASSLSGSGIDTQYF
TRBJ1-4	TRBV2	TRBD1	-	TGTGCCAGCAACCGGGACAGGGGACGAGGTAATGAAAAACTGTTTTTT	CASNRDRGRGNEKLFF
TRBJ2-5	TRBV19	-	-	TGTGCCAGTAGTAGCCAGGGAGCCTCCCAAGAGACCCAGTACTTC	CASSSQGASQETQYF
TRBJ2-1	TRBV27	-	-	TGTGCCAGCAGTTCGGAGGGGGTCTCCTACAATGAGCAGTTCTTC	CASSSEGVSYNEQFF
TRBJ2-3	TRBV6-1	-	-	TGTGCCAGCAGTGAAAGTGCGTCCCTCCCGTATTTT	CASSESASLPYF
TRBJ1-2	TRBV9	TRBD1	-	TGTGCCAGCAGCACAGGCCCCTGGGACAGGAGCTACACCTTC	CASSTGPWDRSYTF
TRBJ1-1	TRBV9	-	-	TGTGCCAGCAGCGCAACAGGGTATCGAATCACTGAAGCTTTCTTT	CASSATGYRITEAFF
TRBJ2-1	TRBV11-2	TRBD1	-	TGTGCCAGCAGCTCACTAACCCCGATCAGGGGGCGATATGGTGAGCAGTTCTTC	CASSSLTPIRGRYGEQFF
TRBJ2-1	TRBV28	-	-	TGTGCCAGCAGTAGGTCCGACCTCTGGTACAATGAGCAGTTCTTC	CASSRSDLWYNEQFF
TRBJ2-7	TRBV18	-	-	TGTGCCAGCTCACCAAAGACGGGCTCCTACGAGCAGTACTTC	CASSPKTGSYEQYF
TRBJ2-7	TRBV9	-	few	TGTGCCAGCAGCGTAGAATGGGGGGCCGGCTACGAGCAGTACTTC	CASSVEWGAGYEQYF
TRBJ1-3	TRBV9	-	many	TGTGCCAGCAGCCTCCTCCCGGTAGTATCTGGAAACACCATATATTTT	CASSLLPVVSGNTIYF
TRBJ2-7	TRBV10-1	TRBD2	few	TGCGCCAGCTCCAATCCGGGACTAGCGGGATCCTACGAGCAGTACTTC	CASSNPGLAGSYEQYF
TRBJ2-5	TRBV7-9	TRBD1	-	TGTGCCAGCAGCCCCCGACCCGGACAGGGCCAAGAGACCCAGTACTTC	CASSPRPGQGQETQYF
TRBJ2-5	TRBV25-1	-	few	TGTGCCAGCAGTGGTCAGGGGCAAGAGACCCAGTACTTC	CASSGQGQETQYF
TRBJ1-1	TRBV5-8	-	-	TGTGCCCACGCTCCGGGCCCAACTAGTGAAGCTTTCTTT	CAHAPGPTSEAFF
TRBJ1-2	TRBV28	-	-	TGTGCCAGCAGTATTGGAAAGGGGCTTGGCTACACCTTC	CASSIGKGLGYTF
TRBJ2-7	TRBV18	TRBD1	once	TGTGCCAGCTCGCTGGACAGGCGCGAGCAGTACTTC	CASSLDRREQYF
TRBJ2-3	TRBV2	-	-	TGTGCCAGCAAAGGGGACGGAGGGTTCGCAGATACGCAGTATTTT	CASKGDGGFADTQYF
TRBJ1-2	TRBV7-2	TRBD1	once	TGTGCCAGCAGCCCCGGGACAGGAGCTAACTATGGCTACACCTTC	CASSPGTGANYGYTF
TRBJ2-3	TRBV5-1	-	once	TGCGCCAGCAGCTTGCCGGGACTCCAGACAGATACGCAGTATTTT	CASSLPGLQTDTQYF
TRBJ2-7	TRBV28	-	-	TGTGCCAGCAGTTTCCAGGGGGCGGGGGCCTACGAGCAGTACTTC	CASSFQGAGAYEQYF
TRBJ2-5	TRBV7-2	TRBD2	-	TGTGCCAGCAGCCCCGGACTAGCGGAGACCCAGTACTTC	CASSPGLAETQYF
TRBJ1-2	TRBV19	TRBD1	-	TGTGCCAGTAGTATTGCCGTGACAGGGGTCTACGGCTACACCTTC	CASSIAVTGVYGYTF
TRBJ1-2	TRBV6-1	-	-	TGTGCCAGCAATCCTGACGGAATATATGGCTACACCTTC	CASNPDGIYGYTF
TRBJ2-7	TRBV18	TRBD1	-	TGTGCCAGCTCACCAGGACAGGGCCCGATCACCTACGAGCAGTACTTC	CASSPGQGPITYEQYF